The sequence of this T cell receptor beta chain was determined in a study of response to subunit inactivated influenza vaccine. Study-level findings and limits: Authors suggested few new T cells are recruited by each seasonal influenza vaccination.

On this clonotype itself: Its antigen is currently unknown.

TCRdb processed the RT-PCR reads anew with MiXCR; each CDR3 protein has one entry. Of about 170,000 distinct CDR3 sequences in the sample, around 10% were seen once. J lost 4 bases, V lost 7 bases, and 5 bases had no gene match. The CDR3 sequence is 15 residues long. CDR1 SEHNR and CDR2 FQNEAQ come from the germline V gene (reference sequence). This chain connects TRBV7-9 to TRBJ2-2, with 11 bases lining up with TRBD2. Sequenced material: CD8+ T cells sorted from PBMCs, taken around 25 months after vaccination. This receptor was obtained from a man aged 45-69 years who received an inactivated influenza vaccine. The CDR3 reads CASKTGTSGTGELFF. Written as DNA, the CDR3 is TGTGCCAGCAAAACCGGGACTAGCGGCACCGGGGAGCTGTTTTTT. The full variable domain, rest sourced from reference TRBV7-9 and TRBJ2-2, is DTGVSQNPRHKITKRGQNVTFRCDPISEHNRLYWYRQTLGQGPEFLTYFQNEAQLEKSRLLSDRFSAERPKGSFSTLEIQRTEQGDSAMYLCASKTGTSGTGELFFGEGSRLTVL.